Shown below are 27 T cell receptor beta chains from a single sample sequenced in a study of cytomegalovirus exposure and HLA in healthy donors (dated by TCRdb to 2015 to 2018). The library was made by the immunoSEQ multiplex PCR assay. For the multiplex PCR, a mixture combining 60 forward primers for TCR Vbeta segments and 13 reverse primers for TCR Jbeta segments was used. TCRdb took this table from immuneACCESS and kept in-frame rearrangements with V and J called. Such tables lack part of the clones; where checked against another copy, unresolved V genes explain under half of the gap, and the rest is unexplained. Recorded for this sample are more than 85,000 clones; roughly 80% of them occurred a single time. In total, the top ten clones hold 9.5% to 13% of the sample. The source material was PBMCs. The receptors were gathered from a man younger than 40 in good health and CMV-seropositive.

This clone has just a few counts. The V gene is TRBV6-5, the J gene TRBJ1-4; no definite D call. The V gene lost 6 bases and the J gene lost 4 bases, with 9 bases spanning the gap. The CDR3 totals 13 residues. Germline CDR1 reads MNHEY; CDR2 reads SVGAGI. The CDR3, as DNA: TGTGCCAGCAGGGGGAGGGTTAATGAAAAACTGTTTTTT. Translated, it gives CASRGRVNEKLFF.

The table lists this clone with a count of one. This chain connects TRBV7-8 to TRBJ1-2; 7 nucleotides align to TRBD1. Germline values: CDR1 SGHVS, CDR2 FQNEAQ. This CDR3 has 15 residues. V shed 4 bases, J shed 5 bases, and the junction held 10 bases outside the gene matches. The chain's CDR3 is CASSSPGQSSYGYTF. The CDR3 DNA sequence: TGTGCCAGCAGCTCACCGGGACAGTCTAGTTATGGCTACACCTTC. The variable domain in full, with the rest retrieved from reference TRBV7-8 and TRBJ1-2, is GAGVSQSPRYKVAKRGQDVALRCDPISGHVSLFWYQQALGQGPEFLTYFQNEAQLDKSGLPSDRFFAERPEGSVSTLKIQRTQQEDSAVYLCASSSPGQSSYGYTFGSGTRLTVV.

CDR3 loop: CASSVGRTQGDQETQYF. The CDR3 coding sequence is TGTGCCAGCAGCGTCGGAAGGACACAGGGTGACCAAGAGACCCAGTACTTC. This chain links TRBV7-9 with TRBJ2-5; D might be TRBD1 (6 bases). The CDR3 is made up of 17 amino acids. Germline assignment: CDR1 SEHNR and CDR2 FQNEAQ (reference sequence). Between the trimmed V and J ends, which lost 5 bases and 0 bases, there was a span of 19 bases.

This clone occurred a few times. The chain couples TRBV2 to TRBJ2-7; the D gene is possibly TRBD1 (5 bases). Germline V lookup: CDR1 SNHLY, CDR2 FYNNEI. V shed 2 bases and J shed 2 bases, with 10 bases lying between them. The CDR3 is made up of 14 amino acids. Here the CDR3 reads CASSELRGPYEQYF. In nucleotides, the CDR3 is TGTGCCAGCAGTGAACTTAGGGGTCCCTACGAGCAGTACTTC.

The rearrangement joins TRBV2 to TRBJ1-5, with 10 bases lining up with TRBD1. The CDR3 has 15 amino acids. Germline V CDR1 and CDR2: SNHLY, FYNNEI. V shed 8 bases and J 6 bases; nucleotides not matched to a gene: 10. CDR3 loop: CASFDRGQLVQPQHF. The DNA of the CDR3 is TGTGCCAGCTTCGACAGGGGGCAGTTGGTTCAGCCCCAGCATTTT.

The rearrangement uses TRBV11-3 and TRBJ2-2; D is undetermined. CDR1 is SGHNT, CDR2 YENEEA, per germline. The length of the CDR3 is 12 residues. Trimming shortened V by 0 bases and J by 6 bases, and 2 bases separated the two germline ends. CDR3 nucleotides: TGTGCCAGCAGCTTAGACTCCGGGGAGCTGTTTTTT. Translation: CASSLDSGELFF.

This sequence joins TRBV25-1 and TRBJ2-1; no firm D call. From germline, CDR1 is MGHDK and CDR2 SYGVNS. Trimming took off 5 bases at V and 2 bases at J, with 4 bases between the two ends. The length of the CDR3 is 12 residues. CDR3 in amino acids: CASSPPYNEQFF. Here the CDR3 DNA reads TGTGCCAGCAGTCCTCCCTACAATGAGCAGTTCTTC.

This clone was picked up a small number of times. The J gene is TRBJ1-1, the V gene TRBV9; TRBD1 matches at 7 bases. V was pared by 0 bases and J by 1 base, with 3 bases of the junction left unmatched. CDR3 length equals 15 residues. CDR1 is SGDLS and CDR2 is YYNGEE in the germline V gene. In DNA form, the CDR3 reads TGTGCCAGCAGCGTAGGACAGGGCCCGAACACTGAAGCTTTCTTT. Its protein product is CASSVGQGPNTEAFF.

This clone was counted only a few times. One end of the junction does not line up with germline, which may come from a read error. This chain connects TRBV6-1 to TRBJ1-4; 7 nucleotides agree with TRBD1. Per germline, CDR1 MNHNS and CDR2 SASEGT. This CDR3 spans 14 amino acids. The CDR3 sequence: CASREDRAEEKLFF. CDR3 nucleotides: TGTGCCAGCAGGGAAGACAGGGCCGAAGAAAAACTGTTTTTT.

The chain couples TRBV6-5 to TRBJ1-3, with D maybe TRBD1 (5 bases). Trimming shortened V by 6 bases and J by 3 bases, and 15 bases separated the two germline ends. CDR3 length: 15 residues. Germline values: CDR1 MNHEY, CDR2 SVGAGI. The CDR3 DNA reads as TGTGCCAGCAGCCGACGGGGGGGTGGTGGAAACACCATATATTTT. Its protein product is CASSRRGGGGNTIYF.

This chain uses TRBV6-1 with TRBJ2-7; D is possibly TRBD2 (6 bases). With 3 bases removed from V and 1 base from J, the gap between germline ends came to 16 bases. Germline V gene sequence: CDR1 MNHNS, CDR2 SASEGT. This CDR3 comprises 16 residues. The CDR3 reads CASSDIIGGGSYEQYF. CDR3 DNA: TGTGCCAGCAGTGACATTATAGGCGGAGGGTCCTACGAGCAGTACTTC.

The rearrangement joins TRBV5-1 to TRBJ2-3; 7 nucleotides match TRBD2. V was pared by 3 bases and J by 0 bases, with 7 bases of the junction left unmatched. This CDR3 contains 16 residues. In germline, CDR1 is SGHRS, CDR2 YFSETQ. The CDR3 loop reads CASSSGTTSSTDTQYF. Here the CDR3 DNA reads TGCGCCAGCAGCTCCGGGACTACCTCTAGCACAGATACGCAGTATTTT. Full variable domain (remainder filled in from reference TRBV5-1 and TRBJ2-3): KAGVTQTPRYLIKTRGQQVTLSCSPISGHRSVSWYQQTPGQGLQFLFEYFSETQRNKGNFPGRFSGRQFSNSRSEMNVSTLELGDSALYLCASSSGTTSSTDTQYFGPGTRLTVL.

The chain links TRBV6-6 to TRBJ2-1; TRBD1 is a possible D gene (6 bases). The V gene's germline CDR1 is MNHNY and CDR2 SVGAGI (reference sequence). Between the trimmed V and J ends, which lost 5 bases and 7 bases, there was a span of 9 bases. The CDR3 has 12 residues. DNA for the CDR3: TGTGCCAGCAGTAAACAGGGAAATGAGCAGTTCTTC. It yields the protein CASSKQGNEQFF.

The chain joins TRBV10-2 to TRBJ2-2, with TRBD2 as a possible D gene (7 bases). Deletions cut 7 bases from V and 0 bases from J, with 12 bases between. CDR3 length: 15 residues. CDR1 is WSHSY, CDR2 SAAADI, per germline. The chain's CDR3 is CASIGGGSNTGELFF. The DNA for the CDR3 is TGCGCCAGCATTGGCGGGGGCTCGAACACCGGGGAGCTGTTTTTT.

The chain is built from TRBV30 and TRBJ1-5; D is perhaps TRBD1 (5 bases). Germline CDR1 is GTSNPN and CDR2 is SVGIG (reference sequence). The V end lost 3 bases, the J end lost 0 bases, and 12 bases lay between the germline ends. The CDR3 extends over 15 amino acids. For the CDR3, the DNA is TGTGCCTGGAGCGGGGGGGAACATAGCAATCAGCCCCAGCATTTT. Its protein product is CAWSGGEHSNQPQHF.

The rearrangement uses TRBV4-3 and TRBJ2-7; 7 bases line up with TRBD1. Losses at the gene ends were 1 base for V and 4 bases for J; bases not matched to a gene: 7. This CDR3 comprises 15 residues. The germline CDR1 and CDR2 sequences are LGHNA and YSLEER. The CDR3 reads CASSQAGTALYEQYF. The DNA for the CDR3 is TGCGCCAGCAGCCAAGCCGGGACAGCTCTTTACGAGCAGTACTTC.

The chain joins TRBV10-2 to TRBJ1-1; 7 nucleotides agree with TRBD1. Germline V gene sequence: CDR1 WSHSY, CDR2 SAAADI. This CDR3 has 15 residues. The V gene end was trimmed by 5 bases and the J gene end by 1 base; junction bases not matched to a gene: 7. CDR3 region: CASSNHRDRNTEAFF. CDR3 sequence (DNA): TGCGCCAGCAGTAATCACCGGGACAGGAACACTGAAGCTTTCTTT.

The CDR3 spells CASRTWGEERNEQYF. DNA for the CDR3: TGTGCCAGCAGAACCTGGGGGGAGGAGCGGAACGAGCAGTACTTC. The chain is built from TRBV6-5 and TRBJ2-7; TRBD2 is a possible D gene (6 bases). This CDR3 comprises 15 residues. The germline V gene encodes CDR1 MNHEY and CDR2 SVGAGI. V shed 6 bases and J shed 5 bases, with 20 bases lying between them.

The genes are TRBV14 and TRBJ2-5; 9 bases map to TRBD2. This CDR3 spans 17 amino acids. J was trimmed by 7 bases and V by 1 base; bases with no gene match: 13. Germline V lookup: CDR1 SGHDN, CDR2 FVKESK. CDR3 region: CASSQGAGGGALGTQYF. The DNA for the CDR3 is TGTGCCAGCAGCCAAGGAGCTGGCGGGGGGGCCTTAGGGACCCAGTACTTC. The whole variable domain, filled in from reference TRBV14 and TRBJ2-5, reads EAGVTQFPSHSVIEKGQTVTLRCDPISGHDNLYWYRRVMGKEIKFLLHFVKESKQDESGMPNNRFLAERTGGTYSTLKVQPAELEDSGVYFCASSQGAGGGALGTQYFGPGTRLLVL.

The chain recombines TRBV29-1 with TRBJ2-5; D gene uncertain. Deletions cut 4 bases from V and 5 bases from J, with 5 bases between. The germline V gene has CDR1 SQVTM and CDR2 ANQGSEA. This CDR3 spans 10 amino acids. In DNA, the CDR3 is TGCAGCGTTGGAGCGGAGACCCAGTACTTC. Its protein product is CSVGAETQYF.

This clone was seen a few times. J is TRBJ1-1 and V is TRBV5-1, with TRBD1 identical over 9 bases. The CDR3 spans 15 residues. The V gene's germline CDR1 is SGHRS and CDR2 YFSETQ. V gave up 4 bases and J gave up 6 bases; unmatched junction bases: 10. CDR3 in amino acids: CASSALTGGVPEAFF. The CDR3 DNA reads as TGCGCCAGCAGCGCCTTGACAGGGGGAGTGCCTGAAGCTTTCTTT.

There are a few counts of this clone. This rearrangement joins TRBV4-1 to TRBJ2-7; D remains ambiguous. The germline V gene encodes CDR1 MGHRA and CDR2 YSYEKL. The CDR3 loop spans 14 amino acids. V lost 4 bases and J 0 bases, leaving 10 bases between the germline ends. In DNA form, the CDR3 reads TGCGCCAGCAGCCCCCCGGGTAGCTCCTACGAGCAGTACTTC. Translation: CASSPPGSSYEQYF.

The chain employs TRBV7-9 and TRBJ2-2; no clear D. From germline, CDR1 is SEHNR and CDR2 FQNEAQ (reference sequence). The CDR3 spans 16 residues. Trimming took off 5 bases at V and 0 bases at J, with 13 bases between the two ends. CDR3 protein: CASSVDSNSNTGELFF. The CDR3 coding sequence is TGTGCCAGCAGCGTTGACTCCAACTCGAACACCGGGGAGCTGTTTTTT.

The table lists this clone with a few counts. The rearrangement uses TRBV28 and TRBJ1-4, with TRBD1 identical over 9 bases. Germline lookup yields CDR1 MDHEN and CDR2 SYDVKM. V lost 5 bases and J lost 6; bases outside the gene matches: 7. This CDR3 spans 15 amino acids. The CDR3: CASSPPGQGYEKLFF. The CDR3 coding sequence is TGTGCCAGCAGTCCCCCGGGACAGGGTTATGAAAAACTGTTTTTT.

The V gene is TRBV5-1, the J gene TRBJ2-3, with 10 bases identical to TRBD2. Germline-derived CDR1 and CDR2 are SGHRS and YFSETQ. With 1 base clipped from V and 6 bases from J, the junction kept 5 bases outside the gene matches. This CDR3 has 15 amino acids. CDR3 sequence (DNA): TGCGCCAGCAGCTTGTGGAGCGGGGGGGCGGATACGCAGTATTTT. Translated: CASSLWSGGADTQYF. The full variable domain, in which reference TRBV5-1 and TRBJ2-3 provide the parts outside the CDR3, is KAGVTQTPRYLIKTRGQQVTLSCSPISGHRSVSWYQQTPGQGLQFLFEYFSETQRNKGNFPGRFSGRQFSNSRSEMNVSTLELGDSALYLCASSLWSGGADTQYFGPGTRLTVL.

V gene TRBV9 combines with J gene TRBJ1-1, with 7 nucleotides matching TRBD1. Germline assignment: CDR1 SGDLS and CDR2 YYNGEE. V lost 2 bases, J lost 0 bases, and 10 bases stayed unmatched. CDR3 size: 17 residues. The CDR3 DNA reads as TGTGCCAGCAGCGTGTCGCCTACAGGGGTGGTGAACACTGAAGCTTTCTTT. Protein: CASSVSPTGVVNTEAFF.

The chain links TRBV30 to TRBJ1-6; TRBD1 matches at 8 bases. V trimming: 5 bases; J trimming: 7 bases; junction bases outside the gene matches: 4. CDR3 length equals 13 residues. The germline gives CDR1 GTSNPN, CDR2 SVGIG (reference sequence). CDR3 sequence: CAWEQGGNSPLHF. CDR3 nucleotide sequence: TGTGCCTGGGAACAGGGGGGGAATTCACCCCTCCACTTT.